The 5 T cell receptor beta chains listed next were all sequenced from one sample in a study of blood T cell repertoires in COVID-19. Profiled with immunoSEQ multiplex PCR; TCRdb holds only in-frame clones, not every one. The top ten hold roughly 3% of the sample, which has 270,000 or so clones, 82% seen once. Sequencing used peripheral blood. These receptors were obtained from a woman between 18 and 30 years old with acute or convalescent COVID-19.

The rearrangement uses TRBV6-5 and TRBJ2-2; TRBD2 might be the D (6 bases). V lost 8 bases and J lost 5, with 15 bases in between. From germline, CDR1 is MNHEY and CDR2 SVGAGI. The CDR3 has 14 residues. The CDR3 reads CASHGRGGTGELFF. In DNA form, the CDR3 reads TGTGCCAGCCACGGACGAGGAGGGACCGGGGAGCTGTTTTTT.

The genes are TRBV27 and TRBJ2-1; 8 positions agree with TRBD1. With 6 bases clipped from V and 6 bases from J, the junction kept 4 bases outside the gene matches. Germline CDR1 reads MNHEY; CDR2 reads SMNVEV (reference sequence). The CDR3 is 13 amino acids. The CDR3 sequence is CASRRTGGNEQFF. The DNA of the CDR3 is TGTGCCAGCAGGCGCACAGGGGGCAATGAGCAGTTCTTC.

The genes are TRBV6-5 and TRBJ2-4; D perhaps matches TRBD2 (6 bases). This CDR3 region has 15 residues. Trimming took 5 bases from V and 1 from J, leaving 12 bases between them. CDR1 is MNHEY, CDR2 SVGAGI, per germline. In DNA, the CDR3 is TGTGCCAGCAGTCAGGTGGCGGGGGCCAAAAACATTCAGTACTTC. Its protein product is CASSQVAGAKNIQYF.

This clone was counted once. The rearrangement uses TRBV10-3 and TRBJ2-1, with 11 nucleotides matching TRBD2. The germline CDR1 and CDR2 sequences are ENHRY and SYGVKD. V was clipped by 6 bases and J by 2 bases; unmatched bases: 3. CDR3 length equals 15 residues. The CDR3 DNA follows: TGTGCCATCAGGAGGACTAGCGGGCCCTACAATGAGCAGTTCTTC. Translating gives CAIRRTSGPYNEQFF.

The rearrangement uses TRBV5-6 and TRBJ2-7; 10 nucleotides align to TRBD2. The CDR3 is made up of 17 amino acids. Germline assignment: CDR1 SGHDT and CDR2 YYEEEE. V shed 0 bases and J 4 bases; nucleotides not matched to a gene: 10. Here the CDR3 DNA reads TGTGCCAGCAGCTTGGGTGGTCTAGCGGGAGTTAGGTACGAGCAGTACTTC. Translating it yields CASSLGGLAGVRYEQYF.